The 20 T cell receptor beta chains reported below all come from one sample, sequenced in a study of blood T cell repertoires in COVID-19. Method: immunoSEQ multiplex PCR; TCRdb's copy keeps in-frame clones and lacks some. The sample holds fewer than 70,000 clones, approximately 82% seen once. Material for sequencing was peripheral blood. These receptors all come from a woman aged 80 or over with acute or convalescent COVID-19.

The chain uses TRBV27 and TRBJ2-1, with 7 bases identical to TRBD2. The V gene's germline CDR1 is MNHEY and CDR2 SMNVEV (reference sequence). The CDR3 consists of 11 residues. V lost 5 bases, J lost 14 bases, and 6 bases stayed unmatched. The CDR3, as DNA: TGTGCCAGCAGTATGGGCGGGGGAGAGTTCTTC. It codes for CASSMGGGEFF.

V gene TRBV18 combines with J gene TRBJ1-3; unclear D gene. CDR3 size: 16 residues. Trimming pared 0 bases from V and 0 bases from J, leaving 9 bases between. The V gene's germline CDR1 is KGHSH and CDR2 LQKENI. CDR3 in DNA: TGTGCCAGCTCACCACCGACCGGACTCTCTGGAAACACCATATATTTT. This gives the protein CASSPPTGLSGNTIYF.

The chain has TRBV4-2 and TRBJ2-7; 12 bases agree with TRBD2. Trimming cost V 1 base and J 4 bases; bases outside gene matches: 2. Germline V gives CDR1 LGHNA, CDR2 YNFKEQ. The length of the CDR3 is 15 residues. The CDR3, as DNA: TGTGCCAGCAGCCAAGCGACTAGCGGGGGATACGAGCAGTACTTC. This codes for CASSQATSGGYEQYF.

Only one count was recorded for this clone. The CDR3 region is CASSFERFYGYTF. The CDR3 nucleotides are TGTGCCAGCAGTTTTGAGAGATTCTATGGCTACACCTTC. The chain couples TRBV28 to TRBJ1-2; D is unclear. Trimming pared 3 bases from V and 4 bases from J, leaving 9 bases between. Germline-derived CDR1 and CDR2 are MDHEN and SYDVKM. The CDR3 runs to 13 residues.

This rearrangement joins TRBV3-1 (or the pseudogene TRBV3-2) to TRBJ1-6; D ambiguous. The V end lost 1 base, the J end lost 5 bases, and 9 bases lay between the germline ends. The germline gives CDR1 LGHDT, CDR2 YNNKEL (reference sequence). The length of the CDR3 is 15 residues. Written as DNA, the CDR3 is TGTGCCAGCAGCCAAGGGACTTCAGATAATTCACCCCTCCACTTT. Translated: CASSQGTSDNSPLHF.

This chain connects TRBV6-4 to TRBJ1-2, with D maybe TRBD1 (6 bases). The CDR3 is 14 residues long. Trimming took 4 bases from V and 4 from J, leaving 13 bases between them. Germline values: CDR1 MRHNA, CDR2 SNTAGT. This CDR3 is CASSAGTNPYGYTF. The CDR3 coding sequence is TGTGCCAGCAGTGCCGGGACAAACCCCTATGGCTACACCTTC.

The chain links TRBV5-1 to TRBJ2-7; 8 bases align to TRBD1. V was pared by 1 base and J by 2 bases, with 8 bases of the junction left unmatched. Germline V gene lookup returns CDR1 SGHRS and CDR2 YFSETQ. The CDR3 sequence is 16 residues long. CDR3 sequence: CASSLSQGQATYEQYF. CDR3 bases: TGCGCCAGCAGCTTGTCCCAGGGACAGGCCACCTACGAGCAGTACTTC.

The chain is built from TRBV27 and TRBJ1-5; TRBD1 matches at 10 bases. This CDR3 is built from 18 residues. Germline V gene lookup returns CDR1 MNHEY and CDR2 SMNVEV (reference sequence). V shed 3 bases and J 2 bases; nucleotides not matched to a gene: 10. The CDR3 protein is CASSLSRDRGGGNQPQHF. The DNA for the CDR3 is TGTGCCAGCAGTTTGTCCCGGGACAGGGGCGGTGGCAATCAGCCCCAGCATTTT.

This chain links TRBV11-2 with TRBJ2-5; D not resolved. CDR1 SGHAT and CDR2 FQNNGV come from the germline V gene. This CDR3 spans 17 amino acids. Trimming removed 4 bases from V and 2 bases from J, with 20 bases in between. The CDR3 nucleotides are TGTGCCAGCAGCTCCTTAGCCCCTATCTACGGACAAGAGACCCAGTACTTC. It encodes CASSSLAPIYGQETQYF.

The gene calls are TRBV5-1 and TRBJ2-5; TRBD2 agrees at 11 bases. Germline V gene data show CDR1 as SGHRS and CDR2 as YFSETQ. V trimming: 4 bases; J trimming: 1 base; junction bases outside the gene matches: 6. The CDR3 is 16 amino acids. In DNA, the CDR3 is TGCGCCAGCAGCCCCCCTAGCGGGGGGCCCCAAGAGACCCAGTACTTC. Protein: CASSPPSGGPQETQYF.

This chain connects TRBV5-1 to TRBJ1-1; 12 positions agree with TRBD1. The CDR3 covers 17 residues. Germline-derived CDR1 and CDR2 are SGHRS and YFSETQ. Trimming took 3 bases from V and 2 from J; bases not matched to a gene: 8. Here the CDR3 DNA reads TGCGCCAGCAGCTCCCGGGACAGGGGGCTATTAAACACTGAAGCTTTCTTT. The encoded protein is CASSSRDRGLLNTEAFF.

This chain joins TRBV1 and TRBJ1-3; whether TRBD1, the table's D call, matches the DNA was not checked. TRBV1 is tagged as a pseudogene. The CDR3 runs to 16 residues. The CDR3 here is CTSSQDTGTGGSPVYF. DNA for the CDR3: TGCACCAGCAGCCAAGACACCGGGACAGGGGGTTCTCCCGTATATTTT.

The chain combines TRBV9 with TRBJ2-3; D gene ambiguous. The germline gives CDR1 SGDLS, CDR2 YYNGEE. Trimming removed 1 base from V and 2 bases from J, with 5 bases in between. There are 13 residues in the CDR3. The CDR3 region is CASSVQNTDTQYF. Here the CDR3 DNA reads TGTGCCAGCAGCGTACAGAACACAGATACGCAGTATTTT.

The rearrangement uses TRBV3-1 (or the pseudogene TRBV3-2) and TRBJ2-2, with a possible D match to TRBD2 (6 bases). The V gene's germline CDR1 is LGHDT and CDR2 YNNKEL (reference sequence). V was shortened by 4 bases and J by 5 bases, with 14 bases between the two germline ends. The CDR3 has 15 residues. CDR3 protein: CASSRGKGPTGELFF. The CDR3, as DNA: TGTGCCAGCAGCCGCGGGAAGGGGCCAACCGGGGAGCTGTTTTTT.

Here the CDR3 DNA reads TGCGCCAGCCGGTCGAGACCTAGCGGGGGAGGAGAGACCCAGTACTTC. Protein product: CASRSRPSGGGETQYF. This chain connects TRBV5-1 to TRBJ2-5, with 10 bases lining up with TRBD2. The junction had 13 bases not matched to a gene; V was cut back by 7 bases and J by 4 bases. From germline, CDR1 is SGHRS and CDR2 YFSETQ. The CDR3 sequence is 16 residues long.

CDR3 amino acids: CASSRKENSPLHF. The CDR3 DNA sequence: TGTGCCAGCAGCCGCAAGGAGAATTCACCCCTCCACTTT. The V and J genes are TRBV3-1 (or the pseudogene TRBV3-2) and TRBJ1-6, with D uncertain. Germline lookup yields CDR1 LGHDT and CDR2 YNNKEL (reference sequence). V was pared by 4 bases and J by 7 bases, with 8 bases between. The CDR3 spans 13 residues.

The chain links TRBV4-1 to TRBJ1-1; 9 bases match TRBD1. The CDR3 totals 18 residues. The trim removed 0 bases at V and 2 bases at J, leaving 10 bases unmatched. CDR1 MGHRA and CDR2 YSYEKL come from the germline V gene. The CDR3 loop is CASSQETGTGIGNTEAFF. The CDR3 coding sequence is TGCGCCAGCAGCCAAGAGACCGGGACAGGGATTGGTAACACTGAAGCTTTCTTT.

CDR3 protein: CASSLNREGGEKLFF. In DNA, the CDR3 is TGTGCCAGCAGTCTCAACAGGGAGGGTGGAGAAAAACTGTTTTTT. The chain carries TRBV2 and TRBJ1-4; tentatively, D is TRBD1 (6 bases). This CDR3 region has 15 residues. Germline values: CDR1 SNHLY, CDR2 FYNNEI. V was cut by 5 bases and J by 8 bases, with 18 bases left in between.

This clone was detected once. This chain uses TRBV12-3 or TRBV12-4 with TRBJ1-2; TRBD1 is a possible D gene (5 bases). V gave up 1 base and J gave up 3 bases, with 6 bases separating them. This CDR3 region has 13 residues. As DNA, the CDR3 is TGTGCCAGCAGTTTAGGCAGGGACTATGGCTACACCTTC. It specifies CASSLGRDYGYTF.

The gene calls are TRBV5-1 and TRBJ2-3, with TRBD1 matching 8 bases. J gave up 6 bases and V 0 bases, and 9 bases lay outside the gene matches. The CDR3 totals 16 residues. Germline assignment: CDR1 SGHRS and CDR2 YFSETQ. The CDR3 reads CASSLGRGRESDTQYF. Here the CDR3 DNA reads TGCGCCAGCAGCTTGGGCAGGGGGCGTGAATCGGATACGCAGTATTTT.